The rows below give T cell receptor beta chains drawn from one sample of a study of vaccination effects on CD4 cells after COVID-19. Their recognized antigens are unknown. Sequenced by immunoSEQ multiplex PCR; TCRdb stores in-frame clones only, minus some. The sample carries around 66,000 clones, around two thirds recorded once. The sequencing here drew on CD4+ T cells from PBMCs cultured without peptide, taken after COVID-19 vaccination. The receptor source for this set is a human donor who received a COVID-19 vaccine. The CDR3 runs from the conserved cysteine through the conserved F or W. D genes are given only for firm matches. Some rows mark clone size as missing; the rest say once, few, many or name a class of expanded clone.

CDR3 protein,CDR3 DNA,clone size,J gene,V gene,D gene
CASSLDLYSGTGELFF,TGTGCCAGCAGCTTGGATCTCTACAGCGGCACCGGGGAGCTGTTTTTT,few,TRBJ2-2,TRBV5-6,.
CASSFGLNTEAFF,TGTGCCAGCAGTTTCGGGTTAAACACTGAAGCTTTCTTT,few,TRBJ1-1,TRBV5-6,.
CASSFWGGDTIYF,TGTGCCAGCAGCTTTTGGGGCGGGGACACCATATATTTT,.,TRBJ1-3,TRBV11-2,.
CAISRGLEQFF,TGTGCCATCAGTAGGGGGCTGGAGCAGTTCTTC,.,TRBJ2-1,TRBV10-3,TRBD1
CASSSTRGSGNEQFF,TGCGCCAGCAGTTCTACTAGGGGATCGGGCAATGAGCAGTTCTTC,.,TRBJ2-1,TRBV5-1,.
CASSLGSGETQYF,TGTGCCAGCAGCTTAGGTAGCGGAGAGACCCAGTACTTC,.,TRBJ2-5,TRBV7-9,.
CAISSGQGETQYF,TGTGCCATCAGTTCAGGACAGGGCGAGACCCAGTACTTC,.,TRBJ2-5,TRBV10-3,TRBD1
CASSLGRINYGYTF,TGTGCCAGCAGCTTAGGACGGATAAACTATGGCTACACCTTC,.,TRBJ1-2,TRBV7-2,.
CAWRRGSQETQYF,TGTGCCTGGAGACGGGGATCCCAAGAGACCCAGTACTTC,.,TRBJ2-5,TRBV30,.
CASSLMAVPNSPLHF,TGTGCCAGCAGTTTAATGGCAGTTCCTAATTCACCCCTCCACTTT,.,TRBJ1-6,TRBV27,.
CASILRGGWFGYTF,TGTGCCAGCATCCTTCGGGGGGGATGGTTTGGCTACACCTTC,.,TRBJ1-2,TRBV28,.
CSVEGQGNGYTF,TGCAGCGTAGAAGGGCAGGGGAACGGCTACACCTTC,.,TRBJ1-2,TRBV29-1,.
CASSPGTSGNTIYF,TGCGCCAGCAGTCCCGGGACCTCTGGAAACACCATATATTTT,few,TRBJ1-3,TRBV10-1,.
CASRELAWNEQFF,TGTGCCAGCAGAGAACTAGCGTGGAATGAGCAGTTCTTC,.,TRBJ2-1,TRBV2,TRBD2
CASSPQGIVTEAFF,TGTGCCAGCTCACCCCAGGGGATTGTCACTGAAGCTTTCTTT,.,TRBJ1-1,TRBV18,.
CASSKALFRPLQLFF,TGTGCCAGCAGCAAAGCGCTTTTTAGGCCTCTGCAACTGTTTTTT,.,TRBJ1-4,TRBV21-1,.
CASSLRGRSGYTF,TGTGCCAGCAGCTTAAGAGGCAGATCTGGCTACACCTTC,few,TRBJ1-2,TRBV11-2,.
CASSWSFETQYF,TGTGCCAGCAGCTGGAGTTTTGAGACCCAGTACTTC,.,TRBJ2-5,TRBV7-2,.
CASSPNSLRDGYTF,TGTGCCAGCAGCCCAAACAGTTTAAGGGATGGCTACACCTTC,.,TRBJ1-2,TRBV2,.
CASSPTGSNGYGYTF,TGTGCCAGTAGTCCGACAGGGAGTAACGGCTATGGCTACACCTTC,.,TRBJ1-2,TRBV19,TRBD1
CASKQVLVSTDTQYF,TGTGCCAGCAAACAGGTCCTGGTAAGCACAGATACGCAGTATTTT,.,TRBJ2-3,TRBV2,.
CASSSTPSSYNSPLHF,TGTGCCAGCAGTTCGACACCGAGCTCCTATAATTCACCCCTCCACTTT,.,TRBJ1-6,TRBV5-8,.
CAWSYLYRGRDGYTF,TGTGCCTGGAGCTATTTGTACCGGGGACGGGATGGCTACACCTTC,.,TRBJ1-2,TRBV30,.
CAWSVLGLDTDTQYF,TGTGCCTGGAGTGTACTAGGACTAGACACAGATACGCAGTATTTT,.,TRBJ2-3,TRBV30,TRBD2
CASSAQPQGEWGYTF,TGTGCCAGCAGCGCCCAACCCCAGGGAGAATGGGGCTACACCTTC,few,TRBJ1-2,TRBV7-3,.
CAVATGLATDTQYF,TGTGCCGTCGCGACAGGGCTGGCCACAGATACGCAGTATTTT,few,TRBJ2-3,TRBV19,TRBD1
CASRKWRTAGNSPLHF,TGTGCCAGCAGGAAATGGCGGACAGCCGGTAATTCACCCCTCCACTTT,.,TRBJ1-6,TRBV5-6,.
CASSLSEITGELFF,TGTGCCAGCAGCTTATCCGAAATCACCGGGGAGCTGTTTTTT,.,TRBJ2-2,TRBV11-3,.
CASSFLAGGTTDTQYF,TGCGCCAGCAGCTTCCTAGCGGGGGGTACCACAGATACGCAGTATTTT,.,TRBJ2-3,TRBV5-1,TRBD2
CASSPLRNGETQYF,TGTGCCAGCAGCCCACTCCGAAATGGAGAGACCCAGTACTTC,.,TRBJ2-5,TRBV6-5,.
CASEGYTF,TGTGCCAGCGAAGGCTACACCTTC,few,TRBJ1-2,TRBV7-9,.
CASSSGQGLPEAFF,TGTGCCAGCAGTTCGGGACAGGGGTTACCTGAAGCTTTCTTT,.,TRBJ1-1,TRBV6-2/TRBV6-3,TRBD1
CASSDPGAFSGNTIYF,TGTGCCAGCAGTGACCCCGGGGCCTTCTCTGGAAACACCATATATTTT,.,TRBJ1-3,TRBV5-4,.
CASSSDSTRETQYF,TGTGCCAGCAGCTCGGACTCCACCAGAGAGACCCAGTACTTC,.,TRBJ2-5,TRBV9,.
CASSEISSGQGKPQHF,TGTGCCAGCAGTGAAATTTCTTCGGGACAGGGGAAGCCCCAGCATTTT,.,TRBJ1-5,TRBV6-1,TRBD1
CAISSTAADTQYF,TGTGCCATCAGCTCGACAGCGGCAGATACGCAGTATTTT,.,TRBJ2-3,TRBV10-3,.
CASSWTRGTEAFF,TGTGCCAGCAGTTGGACCAGGGGCACTGAAGCTTTCTTT,.,TRBJ1-1,TRBV6-5,.
CASGFGQGAHQPQHF,TGTGCTAGTGGTTTCGGACAGGGGGCACATCAGCCCCAGCATTTT,.,TRBJ1-5,TRBV12-5,TRBD1
CASSPRTGLTSGANVLTF,TGTGCCAGTAGCCCACGGACAGGGCTCACTTCTGGGGCCAACGTCCTGACTTTC,.,TRBJ2-6,TRBV19,TRBD1
CASSLSGGVRNQPQHF,TGTGCCAGCAGCCTATCGGGGGGGGTTCGCAATCAGCCCCAGCATTTT,.,TRBJ1-5,TRBV28,.
CASSLLRVSPLHF,TGCGCCAGCAGCTTGCTTCGGGTTTCACCCCTCCACTTT,.,TRBJ1-6,TRBV5-1,.